These 3 T cell receptor beta chains were sequenced from one sample in a study of blood T cell repertoires in COVID-19 (dated by TCRdb to the early 2020s). The library was prepared using the immunoSEQ multiplex PCR assay. What TCRdb holds here is the immuneACCESS table cut down to in-frame rearrangements. Part of the clones is not present; checked against another copy, under half of the missing clones reflect an unresolved V gene, and the others are unexplained. The sample contains tens of thousands of clones, roughly 68% of them found a single time. Around 60% of the sample is in the top ten clones. The source material was peripheral blood. The receptors were gathered from an elderly man with acute or convalescent COVID-19.

CDR3 DNA sequence: TGTGCCAGCACTCCGGGACAGGGGGCAAATGAGCAGTTCTTC. It yields the protein CASTPGQGANEQFF. The chain has TRBV5-6 and TRBJ2-1; TRBD1 agrees at 12 bases. This CDR3 contains 14 residues. Germline V lookup: CDR1 SGHDT, CDR2 YYEEEE. V shed 6 bases, J shed 7 bases, and the junction held 5 bases outside the gene matches.

This sequence joins TRBV19 and TRBJ2-2; possibly TRBD2 for D (5 bases). Trimming pared 11 bases from V and 2 bases from J, leaving 24 bases between. Germline lookup yields CDR1 LNHDA and CDR2 SQIVND (reference sequence). The CDR3 length is 17 residues. The CDR3 protein is CAVRGGSATLNTGELFF. CDR3 sequence (DNA): TGTGCCGTTCGAGGAGGTAGCGCTACCTTAAACACCGGGGAGCTGTTTTTT.

This chain connects TRBV7-9 to TRBJ2-5, with 8 bases matching TRBD2. The CDR3 is 14 amino acids. CDR1 and CDR2 (germline): SEHNR, FQNEAQ (reference sequence). J lost 6 bases, V lost 6 bases, and 9 bases had no gene match. The CDR3 nucleotides read TGTGCCAGCAGTCCCTCCGGGACTAGAAAGACCCAGTACTTC. Protein: CASSPSGTRKTQYF.